The 11 T cell receptor beta chains in this list originate from one sample, sequenced in a study of T cell responses to AZD1222 COVID-19 vaccine. Repertoires were generated with immunoSEQ multiplex PCR, while TCRdb's copy carries only in-frame clones and drops some. Found here are approximately 150,000 clones, approximately 89% of them singletons; the top ten hold approximately 1.8%. The sequencing used peripheral blood, collected 28 days after the second AZD1222 dose. The receptors shown here come from an adult who received the AZD1222 COVID-19 vaccine.

DNA of the CDR3: TGCGCCAGCAGCCAGGGACTAGCGGGGCGCCAAGAGACCCAGTACTTC. Protein: CASSQGLAGRQETQYF. The V gene is TRBV5-1, the J gene TRBJ2-5, with 13 bases that match TRBD2. Germline V gene sequence: CDR1 SGHRS, CDR2 YFSETQ. This CDR3 is 16 amino acids long. V lost 4 bases to trimming and J lost 1 base; unmatched junction nucleotides: 4. Based on the CDR3 plus reference TRBV5-1 and TRBJ2-5, the full variable domain is KAGVTQTPRYLIKTRGQQVTLSCSPISGHRSVSWYQQTPGQGLQFLFEYFSETQRNKGNFPGRFSGRQFSNSRSEMNVSTLELGDSALYLCASSQGLAGRQETQYFGPGTRLLVL.

The DNA for the CDR3 is TGTGCCAGCAGATGTAGGGGCGCCGGAGGAAACACCATATATTTT. Its protein is CASRCRGAGGNTIYF. This rearrangement joins TRBV21-1 to TRBJ1-3; TRBD1 is the table's D call and was not checked against the DNA. TRBV21-1 is designated a pseudogene. CDR3 length equals 15 residues.

The gene calls are TRBV2 and TRBJ2-5, with 7 bases aligning to TRBD1. The junction had 4 bases not matched to a gene; V was cut back by 6 bases and J by 0 bases. The germline CDR1 and CDR2 sequences are SNHLY and FYNNEI. The CDR3 has 14 amino acids. Written as DNA, the CDR3 is TGTGCCAGCAGGGCGGACAGGTACCAAGAGACCCAGTACTTC. It codes for CASRADRYQETQYF.

This clone came up once. The chain combines TRBV2 with TRBJ2-7, with D maybe TRBD2 (6 bases). Looked up from germline, CDR1 is SNHLY and CDR2 is FYNNEI. The CDR3 is 14 residues long. V was trimmed by 5 bases and J by 0 bases, leaving 11 bases between them. CDR3 sequence reads: CASSRSGFSYEQYF. CDR3 nucleotides: TGTGCCAGCAGTCGTAGCGGTTTCTCCTACGAGCAGTACTTC.

The rearrangement uses TRBV14 and TRBJ2-1, with 9 bases lining up with TRBD2. V was clipped by 4 bases and J by 8 bases; unmatched bases: 12. The CDR3 loop spans 16 amino acids. Germline V lookup: CDR1 SGHDN, CDR2 FVKESK. Written as DNA, the CDR3 is TGTGCCAGCAGCCCCCTAGCGGGACTGAAGGTCGATGAGCAGTTCTTC. As protein: CASSPLAGLKVDEQFF.

V is TRBV27 and J is TRBJ2-7, with 10 positions matching TRBD1. The germline V gene encodes CDR1 MNHEY and CDR2 SMNVEV (reference sequence). V lost 2 bases, J lost 0 bases, and 16 bases stayed unmatched. The CDR3 contains 20 residues. In DNA, the CDR3 is TGTGCCAGCAGTTTAGCATTCATCTCTGACAGGGGGCTTCTCTCCTACGAGCAGTACTTC. Its protein product is CASSLAFISDRGLLSYEQYF.

This chain connects TRBV7-3 to TRBJ2-1; D is unclear. The germline gives CDR1 SGHTA, CDR2 FQGTGA. The CDR3 totals 13 residues. Trimming stripped 1 base from V and 10 bases from J, with 11 bases between. CDR3: CASSLRAGGEQFF. CDR3 nucleotide sequence: TGTGCCAGCAGCTTAAGGGCCGGTGGGGAGCAGTTCTTC.

DNA for the CDR3: TGTGCCAGCAGTGGTGGACAGGCTGGGAATCAGCCCCAGCATTTT. Residues: CASSGGQAGNQPQHF. The chain uses TRBV2 and TRBJ1-5; 7 bases map to TRBD1. Germline V lookup: CDR1 SNHLY, CDR2 FYNNEI. The CDR3 consists of 15 residues. Trimming at V came to 4 bases and at J to 4 bases, leaving 7 bases not matched to a gene.

Here the CDR3 reads CASSRGRDYGYTF. In DNA, the CDR3 is TGTGCCAGCAGCCGCGGGCGTGACTATGGCTACACCTTC. The chain has TRBV7-9 and TRBJ1-2; D unresolved. V lost 5 bases and J lost 3, with 10 bases in between. The CDR3 sequence is 13 residues long. Germline CDR1 SEHNR, CDR2 FQNEAQ (reference sequence).

The rearrangement links TRBV18 to TRBJ2-7; no definite D call. Trimming removed 5 bases at V and 2 bases at J, with 16 bases between. Germline-derived CDR1 and CDR2 are KGHSH and LQKENI. The CDR3 consists of 15 residues. The CDR3 bases are TGTGCCAGCTCAGCCCTAGAACCGCCCACCTACGAGCAGTACTTC. Translating gives CASSALEPPTYEQYF. The entire variable domain, with the rest obtained from reference TRBV18 and TRBJ2-7, is as follows: NAGVMQNPRHLVRRRGQEARLRCSPMKGHSHVYWYRQLPEEGLKFMVYLQKENIIDESGMPKERFSAEFPKEGPSILRIQQVVRGDSAAYFCASSALEPPTYEQYFGPGTRLTVT.

The rearrangement joins TRBV7-6 to TRBJ2-7, with 8 bases fitting TRBD2. Trimming at V came to 4 bases and at J to 6 bases, leaving 2 bases not matched to a gene. Per the germline V gene, CDR1 is SGHVS and CDR2 is FNYEAQ. The CDR3 runs to 12 residues. CDR3 protein: CASSSSGLEQYF. CDR3 nucleotides: TGTGCCAGCAGCTCTAGCGGGCTCGAGCAGTACTTC.